This T cell receptor (beta chain) stems from a study of blood T cell repertoires in COVID-19. CDR1 SQVTM and CDR2 ANQGSEA come from the germline V gene. V was cut by 7 bases and J by 2 bases, with 14 bases left in between. The CDR3 covers 13 residues. Only in-frame clones appear in the TCRdb table, and some are missing; sequencing was by immunoSEQ multiplex PCR. The sample includes about 180,000 clones, about 86% of them seen just once. The clonotype comes from a woman aged 25 to 45 with active or convalescent COVID-19. This chain links TRBV29-1 with TRBJ1-2, with D perhaps matching TRBD1 (5 bases). Sequenced: peripheral blood. The CDR3 DNA sequence: TGCAGCGCCCCGACAGCCAGAAACTATGGCTACACCTTC. Residues: CSAPTARNYGYTF.